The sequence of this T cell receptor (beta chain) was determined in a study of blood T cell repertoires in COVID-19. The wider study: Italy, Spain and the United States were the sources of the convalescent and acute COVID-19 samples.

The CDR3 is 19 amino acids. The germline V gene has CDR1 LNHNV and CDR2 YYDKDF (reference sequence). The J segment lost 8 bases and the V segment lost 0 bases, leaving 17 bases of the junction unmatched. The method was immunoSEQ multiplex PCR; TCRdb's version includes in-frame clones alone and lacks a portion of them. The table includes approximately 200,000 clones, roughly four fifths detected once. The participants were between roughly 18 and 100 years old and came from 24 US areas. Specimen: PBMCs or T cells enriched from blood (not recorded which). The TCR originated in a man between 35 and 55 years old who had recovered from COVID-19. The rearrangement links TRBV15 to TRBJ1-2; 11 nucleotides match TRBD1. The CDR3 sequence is CATSRDRVLDRGRLKGYTF. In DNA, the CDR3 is TGTGCCACCAGCAGAGATCGTGTATTGGACAGGGGGCGTCTAAAGGGCTACACCTTC. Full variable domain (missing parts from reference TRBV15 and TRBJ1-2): DAMVIQNPRYQVTQFGKPVTLSCSQTLNHNVMYWYQQKSSQAPKLLFHYYDKDFNNEADTPDNFQSRRPNTSFCFLDIRSPGLGDTAMYLCATSRDRVLDRGRLKGYTFGSGTRLTVV.